Listed here are 21 T cell receptor beta chains from one sample, sequenced in a study of blood T cells in healthy people across ages (dated by TCRdb to between 2015 and 2017). The method was 5' RACE. The listed sequencing device is Illumina HiSeq 2500. The second PCR ran for about 6 to 12 cycles and used a J-beta primer mix along with a sample-barcoded 5' primer. TCRdb handled the public reads itself, with Q25 trimming in fastp and clone calling in MiXCR, and kept productive beta chains. For every CDR3 protein sequence, its rows merge into one entry that carries the most common genes and DNA. This sample has about 1,500,000 distinct CDR3 sequences in its table, and 28% of those were observed once. Together, the top ten hold 7% to 9% of the sample. Material for sequencing was blood. The receptors were gathered from a woman in her 30s in good health.

This clonotype was seen a few times. The chain couples TRBV2 to TRBJ1-6, with 7 bases identical to TRBD1. The ends lost 8 bases at V and 14 bases at J; junction bases unmatched: 12. The CDR3 is made up of 13 amino acids. Germline CDR1 reads SNHLY; CDR2 reads FYNNEI. CDR3 region: CASGRQGKDTLHF. The CDR3 nucleotides are TGTGCCAGCGGTCGACAGGGAAAAGACACCCTCCACTTT.

In the case of this clonotype: A much larger clone differs by one base, so this may be a read error. The chain links TRBV7-2 to TRBJ2-1; D gene uncertain. Germline CDR1 SGHTA, CDR2 FQGNSA. This CDR3 is 14 amino acids long. The CDR3 nucleotides are TGTGCCAGCAGCTATCGGACCGCGGCCAATGGGCAGTTCTTC. As protein: CASSYRTAANGQFF.

This clonotype was detected a few times. The rearrangement links TRBV6-5 to TRBJ2-5, with 8 positions matching TRBD1. Germline V gene lookup returns CDR1 MNHEY and CDR2 SVGAGI. V shed 0 bases, J shed 5 bases, and the junction held 5 bases outside the gene matches. The CDR3 runs to 15 residues. In DNA form, the CDR3 reads TGTGCCAGCAGTTACTCCGGACAGGGTTTGGAGACCCAGTACTTC. Translating it yields CASSYSGQGLETQYF.

This clonotype appeared a few times. This chain joins TRBV4-3 and TRBJ1-2; D call uncertain. From germline, CDR1 is LGHNA and CDR2 YSLEER. CDR3 length: 13 residues. The V end was cut by 1 base, the J end by 6 bases, with 9 bases between. The CDR3 DNA reads as TGCGCCAGCAGCCAAGGGCGAACGAATGGCTACACCTTC. Amino acid sequence: CASSQGRTNGYTF.

V is TRBV20-1 and J is TRBJ1-4; D is undetermined. In germline, CDR1 is DFQATT, CDR2 SNEGSKA (reference sequence). V was clipped by 0 bases and J by 7 bases, with 15 bases between them. The CDR3 is made up of 15 amino acids. The DNA for the CDR3 is TGCAGTGCTAGAGATCGGCGCATAGTGCGTGAAAAACTGTTTTTT. This translates into CSARDRRIVREKLFF.

The rearrangement joins TRBV10-3 to TRBJ2-7; D is ambiguous. The V gene's germline CDR1 is ENHRY and CDR2 SYGVKD. The CDR3 has 11 residues. Trimming removed 7 bases from V and 3 bases from J, with 7 bases in between. CDR3 DNA: TGTGCCATCAAGGAAGACTACGAGCAGTACTTC. Residues: CAIKEDYEQYF.

This chain joins TRBV7-2 and TRBJ2-3; the D gene is possibly TRBD1 (6 bases). Germline CDR1 and CDR2: SGHTA and FQGNSA. The CDR3 extends over 15 amino acids. Deletions cut 5 bases from V and 0 bases from J, with 12 bases between. This CDR3 is CASSAGQLSTDTQYF. CDR3 sequence (DNA): TGTGCCAGCAGCGCCGGACAGCTTAGCACAGATACGCAGTATTTT.

This clonotype turned up a few times. The chain uses TRBV14 and TRBJ2-2; D is possibly TRBD1 (6 bases). Germline V gene lookup returns CDR1 SGHDN and CDR2 FVKESK. The CDR3 is 14 residues long. Trimming pared 3 bases from V and 4 bases from J, leaving 9 bases between. Here the CDR3 DNA reads TGTGCCAGCAGCCAGATCAGGGGCACCGGGGAGCTGTTTTTT. Protein: CASSQIRGTGELFF.

This clonotype was seen more than once but under ten times. The chain recombines TRBV7-6 with TRBJ2-5; weak D call: TRBD1 (6 bases). Germline V lookup: CDR1 SGHVS, CDR2 FNYEAQ. V lost 4 bases and J 0 bases, leaving 12 bases between the germline ends. The CDR3 runs to 15 residues. In DNA form, the CDR3 reads TGTGCCAGCAGCTATGGGGGCAGGGACCAAGAGACCCAGTACTTC. Residues: CASSYGGRDQETQYF.

This chain connects TRBV24-1 to TRBJ2-1; 13 positions match TRBD2. The CDR3 sequence is 19 residues long. V was pared by 5 bases and J by 0 bases, with 9 bases of the junction left unmatched. Looked up from germline, CDR1 is KGHDR and CDR2 is SFDVKD. The CDR3 DNA follows: TGTGCCACCAGTGGTGCGACTAGCGGGGGGCCCAGCTCCTACAATGAGCAGTTCTTC. Translation gives CATSGATSGGPSSYNEQFF.

This clonotype was detected a few times. Germline is not matched at one junction end, which may reflect a read error. The genes are TRBV5-1 and TRBJ2-7; 7 nucleotides line up with TRBD1. Germline V gene lookup returns CDR1 SGHRS and CDR2 YFSETQ. This CDR3 region has 14 residues. The CDR3: CANSPGTVRYEQYF. The CDR3 DNA follows: TGCGCCAACAGCCCGGGGACAGTCCGCTACGAGCAGTACTTC.

This clonotype was recorded many times. J is TRBJ2-7 and V is TRBV5-5; 8 positions agree with TRBD1. V dropped 4 bases and J dropped 2; count of bases not matched to a gene: 5. The length of the CDR3 is 14 residues. Germline assignment: CDR1 SGHKS and CDR2 YYEKEE (reference sequence). Here the CDR3 DNA reads TGTGCCAGCAGCGACCGGACAGGGCCCTACGAGCAGTACTTC. Its translation: CASSDRTGPYEQYF.

Regarding this clonotype: Relative to the germline gene, one junction end is altered; a read error may explain this. V and J are TRBV20-1 and TRBJ1-4; a weak D match, TRBD1 (6 bases). The CDR3 has 15 residues. Germline V gene data show CDR1 as DFQATT and CDR2 as SNEGSKA (reference sequence). CDR3 nucleotides: TGCAGCGCTAGAAGGGCAGGGGACCTTGGAGAAAAACTGTTTTTT. Translated: CSARRAGDLGEKLFF.

In its sample, this clonotype was seen many times. The J gene is TRBJ2-1, the V gene TRBV15, with D possibly matching TRBD1 (6 bases). Germline lookup yields CDR1 LNHNV and CDR2 YYDKDF (reference sequence). The V gene lost 3 bases and the J gene lost 8 bases, with 14 bases spanning the gap. The CDR3 runs to 14 residues. The CDR3 spells CATSREGGSDEQFF. CDR3 nucleotides: TGTGCCACCAGCAGGGAAGGGGGAAGTGATGAGCAGTTCTTC.

This clonotype was seen a few times. This chain connects TRBV29-1 to TRBJ2-3; D is tentatively TRBD1 or TRBD2 (5 bases each). This CDR3 comprises 15 residues. V lost 7 bases and J 4 bases, leaving 21 bases between the germline ends. Germline V lookup: CDR1 SQVTM, CDR2 ANQGSEA. The CDR3 region has the DNA TGCAGCGCTATAACCGGGGCGCTCCAGGCAGATACGCAGTATTTT. Translation gives CSAITGALQADTQYF.

The chain carries TRBV20-1 and TRBJ2-4, with 7 nucleotides matching TRBD1. The end of the DNA fits TRBJ2-7 better, so the J call may be wrong. Germline lookup yields CDR1 DFQATT and CDR2 SNEGSKA (reference sequence). The CDR3 spans 13 residues. The CDR3 region is CSVRRQGSYEQYF. The CDR3 DNA reads as TGCAGTGTCCGAAGACAGGGTTCCTACGAGCAGTACTTC.

This clonotype was detected a few times. This sequence may be a read error, since a much larger clone differs from it by one base. This chain connects TRBV4-3 to TRBJ2-3; 7 nucleotides align to TRBD2. The germline gives CDR1 LGHNA, CDR2 YSLEER. This CDR3 spans 15 amino acids. In nucleotides, the CDR3 is TGCGCCAGCAGCCAAGATGCGGGAGAGACAGATGCGCAGTATTTT. This sequence encodes CASSQDAGETDAQYF.

This clonotype was counted only a few times. The rearrangement links TRBV7-9 to TRBJ2-5; 7 bases are shared with TRBD2. Trimming took 3 bases from V and 1 from J; bases not matched to a gene: 5. The CDR3 contains 15 residues. The germline CDR1 and CDR2 sequences are SEHNR and FQNEAQ (reference sequence). CDR3 DNA sequence: TGTGCCAGCAGCTTTGGGAGCGGGATCCAAGAGACCCAGTACTTC. Its protein product is CASSFGSGIQETQYF.

This clonotype was detected many times. The CDR3 DNA reads TGTGCCAGCAGTTTATCGGACCCCCGCGACGAGCAGTACTTC. Translated, it gives CASSLSDPRDEQYF. The genes are TRBV28 and TRBJ2-7, with D uncertain. The V gene lost 1 base and the J gene lost 5 bases, with 12 bases spanning the gap. The CDR3 is 14 amino acids. Germline loops: CDR1 MDHEN, CDR2 SYDVKM. The whole variable domain, remainder taken from reference TRBV28 and TRBJ2-7, is DVKVTQSSRYLVKRTGEKVFLECVQDMDHENMFWYRQDPGLGLRLIYFSYDVKMKEKGDIPEGYSVSREKKERFSLILESASTNQTSMYLCASSLSDPRDEQYFGPGTRLTVT.

This clonotype came up many times. The genes are TRBV20-1 and TRBJ2-4, with TRBD1 identical over 8 bases. Germline V gene lookup returns CDR1 DFQATT and CDR2 SNEGSKA (reference sequence). The V gene end was trimmed by 0 bases and the J gene end by 1 base; junction bases not matched to a gene: 5. The CDR3 runs 16 residues. The CDR3 sequence: CSAREDRVAAKNIQYF. The DNA for the CDR3 is TGCAGTGCTAGAGAGGACAGGGTGGCTGCCAAAAACATTCAGTACTTC.

In this sample, this clonotype turned up a few times. CDR3 in amino acids: CASSLGHRDSVVETQYF. The CDR3 DNA reads TGCGCCAGCAGCTTGGGCCACCGGGACAGTGTTGTAGAGACCCAGTACTTC. The chain has TRBV5-1 and TRBJ2-5; 7 nucleotides match TRBD1. V lost 0 bases, J lost 4 bases, and 12 bases stayed unmatched. The length of the CDR3 is 17 residues. CDR1 is SGHRS, CDR2 YFSETQ, per germline.